This T cell receptor beta chain was sequenced for a study of T cells in localized non-small cell lung cancer. Germline CDR1 and CDR2: SGHNT and YYREEE (reference sequence). V was pared by 2 bases and J by 7 bases, with 12 bases between. The CDR3 runs to 13 residues. Profiling relied on immunoSEQ multiplex PCR, and the TCRdb table lists in-frame clones only, not all of them. The table lists some 30,000 clones, around nine tenths of them singletons. Sequenced here: peripheral blood, sampled before any cancer treatment. V gene TRBV5-4 combines with J gene TRBJ1-2; tentative D call: TRBD1 (6 bases). This receptor was obtained from an older female donor with stage I lung adenocarcinoma. The CDR3 loop is CASSFYRAGGYTF. The DNA for the CDR3 is TGTGCCAGCAGCTTTTACAGGGCGGGTGGCTACACCTTC.